These 20 T cell receptor beta chains came from one sample sequenced in a study of T cells in localized non-small cell lung cancer. Only in-frame clones appear in the TCRdb table, and some are missing; sequencing was by immunoSEQ multiplex PCR. The data contain approximately 11,000 clones, roughly four fifths of them singletons. Sequences were derived from peripheral blood mononuclear cells, sampled before any cancer treatment. These receptors came from a female donor of 60 years or more with stage II lung adenocarcinoma.

The chain is built from TRBV7-8 and TRBJ2-7; D gene ambiguous. V lost 0 bases and J 8 bases, leaving 8 bases between the germline ends. Per the germline V gene, CDR1 is SGHVS and CDR2 is FQNEAQ. The CDR3 is 12 residues long. The CDR3 bases are TGTGCCAGCAGCTTAGCGCCTTCCCAGCAGTACTTC. It yields the protein CASSLAPSQQYF.

V and J are TRBV28 and TRBJ2-7; 10 nucleotides match TRBD1. The CDR3 length is 14 residues. Germline trimming cut 6 bases from V and 0 bases from J; bases unmatched to any gene: 2. In germline, CDR1 is MDHEN, CDR2 SYDVKM. The CDR3 nucleotides read TGTGCCAGCAGGACAGGGGGCACCTCCTACGAGCAGTACTTC. This sequence encodes CASRTGGTSYEQYF.

This clone was recorded once. V usage is TRBV6-5 and J usage is TRBJ2-3, with 7 positions matching TRBD1. After removal of 2 bases from V and 2 bases from J, the junction contained 7 bases not matched to a gene. This CDR3 contains 16 residues. Germline V gene lookup returns CDR1 MNHEY and CDR2 SVGAGI. The CDR3 DNA sequence: TGTGCCAGCAGTTACGGCCCGACAGGGAACACAGATACGCAGTATTTT. Amino acid sequence: CASSYGPTGNTDTQYF.

The chain has TRBV6-1 and TRBJ1-5; D is perhaps TRBD1 (5 bases). The CDR3 is made up of 15 amino acids. Per germline, CDR1 MNHNS and CDR2 SASEGT. Trimming took 1 base from V and 11 from J, leaving 18 bases between them. For the CDR3, the DNA is TGTGCCAGCAGTGAAGTATCGGCAGGATGGGGGTCCCAGCATTTT. This sequence encodes CASSEVSAGWGSQHF.

This sequence joins TRBV7-9 and TRBJ1-2; D gene unclear. V gave up 5 bases and J gave up 4 bases, with 8 bases separating them. Germline loops: CDR1 SEHNR, CDR2 FQNEAQ (reference sequence). This CDR3 has 12 amino acids. The chain's CDR3 is CASSGVGYGYTF. The DNA of the CDR3 is TGTGCCAGCAGCGGAGTGGGCTATGGCTACACCTTC.

The chain employs TRBV19 and TRBJ1-1; 12 bases agree with TRBD1. Germline V gene data show CDR1 as LNHDA and CDR2 as SQIVND (reference sequence). J lost 4 bases, V lost 7 bases, and 13 bases had no gene match. This CDR3 contains 17 residues. Here the CDR3 reads CASTTRDRGPGSTEAFF. CDR3 DNA: TGTGCCAGTACCACCCGGGACAGGGGGCCAGGGTCCACTGAAGCTTTCTTT.

V usage is TRBV6-5 and J usage is TRBJ2-5, with D perhaps TRBD1 (6 bases). The V and J ends lost 8 bases and 0 bases respectively, with 10 bases between them. Germline V gene lookup returns CDR1 MNHEY and CDR2 SVGAGI. This CDR3 is 13 amino acids long. The CDR3 coding sequence is TGTGCCAGCCCAGACAGGCACCAAGAGACCCAGTACTTC. Its protein product is CASPDRHQETQYF.

The V call is TRBV9, the J call TRBJ1-1, with D maybe TRBD1 (5 bases). The CDR3 has 15 residues. The V gene lost 0 bases and the J gene lost 3 bases, with 12 bases spanning the gap. Germline loops: CDR1 SGDLS, CDR2 YYNGEE. The chain's CDR3 is CASSVVAGSDTEAFF. Here the CDR3 DNA reads TGTGCCAGCAGCGTAGTTGCAGGGTCGGACACTGAAGCTTTCTTT. The variable domain in full, completed from reference TRBV9 and TRBJ1-1, reads DSGVTQTPKHLITATGQRVTLRCSPRSGDLSVYWYQQSLDQGLQFLIQYYNGEERAKGNILERFSAQQFPDLHSELNLSSLELGDSALYFCASSVVAGSDTEAFFGQGTRLTVV.

This clone was seen a few times. The chain uses TRBV28 and TRBJ2-3, with a possible D match to TRBD1 (6 bases). There are 14 residues in the CDR3. Trimming left V 5 bases short and J 3 bases short, with 12 bases between. Per germline, CDR1 MDHEN and CDR2 SYDVKM. Here the CDR3 DNA reads TGTGCCAGCAGTCCGACAGGACGAACAGATACGCAGTATTTT. Translation: CASSPTGRTDTQYF.

The count of this clone is one. Other nucleotide sequences from this sample produce the same CDR3. The chain combines TRBV5-1 with TRBJ2-1; no definite D call. Trimming pared 2 bases from V and 0 bases from J, leaving 9 bases between. This CDR3 is built from 15 residues. Per the germline V gene, CDR1 is SGHRS and CDR2 is YFSETQ. For the CDR3, the DNA is TGCGCCAGCAGCTTCCCCCGAGACTCCTACAATGAGCAGTTCTTC. This translates into CASSFPRDSYNEQFF.

The rearrangement uses TRBV28 and TRBJ2-7; TRBD1 is a possible D gene (6 bases). Trimming cost V 0 bases and J 4 bases, with 10 bases left between them. The germline V gene encodes CDR1 MDHEN and CDR2 SYDVKM. The CDR3 extends over 14 amino acids. The chain's CDR3 is CASSLWDRSYEQYF. DNA for the CDR3: TGTGCCAGCAGTTTATGGGACAGATCTTACGAGCAGTACTTC.

V is TRBV18 and J is TRBJ1-2, with 9 positions matching TRBD1. Germline trimming cut 1 base from V and 6 bases from J; bases unmatched to any gene: 6. CDR3 length: 15 residues. Germline CDR1 reads KGHSH; CDR2 reads LQKENI. CDR3 nucleotide sequence: TGTGCCAGCTCACCACAAGACAGGGGGTTCAATGGCTACACCTTC. This sequence encodes CASSPQDRGFNGYTF.

For this clone: One junction end does not reproduce the germline sequence, and a read error may be involved. V gene TRBV6-5 combines with J gene TRBJ1-1; unclear D gene. The CDR3 spans 14 residues. CDR1 is MNHEY and CDR2 is SVGAGI in the germline V gene. The DNA of the CDR3 is TGTGCCAGCACCCCCGGGGATAGGAACTCTGAAGCTTTCTTT. Translating gives CASTPGDRNSEAFF.

About this clone: Other DNA sequences of this sample code for an identical CDR3. The chain combines TRBV5-1 with TRBJ2-2; D not certain. This CDR3 has 14 residues. Germline V lookup: CDR1 SGHRS, CDR2 YFSETQ. The V end was cut by 0 bases, the J end by 1 base, with 4 bases between. The CDR3: CASSLGGNTGELFF. In DNA form, the CDR3 reads TGCGCCAGCAGCTTGGGTGGGAACACCGGGGAGCTGTTTTTT.

The chain couples TRBV2 to TRBJ2-5, with a possible D match to TRBD2 (7 bases). The CDR3 loop spans 15 amino acids. Looked up from germline, CDR1 is SNHLY and CDR2 is FYNNEI. V lost 6 bases and J 2 bases, leaving 16 bases between the germline ends. This CDR3 reads CASSVLAGAQETQYF. The CDR3 DNA sequence: TGTGCCAGCAGCGTCTTGGCGGGGGCACAAGAGACCCAGTACTTC.

The chain recombines TRBV5-4 with TRBJ2-7; D gene uncertain. Germline V gene data show CDR1 as SGHNT and CDR2 as YYREEE (reference sequence). The CDR3 is 15 amino acids. The V and J ends lost 1 base and 3 bases respectively, with 14 bases between them. The CDR3: CASSLIVGDIYEQYF. The CDR3 DNA sequence: TGTGCCAGCAGCTTGATCGTTGGCGATATCTACGAGCAGTACTTC.

This clone was seen once. The chain combines TRBV28 with TRBJ2-7; 14 bases line up with TRBD2. Germline lookup yields CDR1 MDHEN and CDR2 SYDVKM. V dropped 7 bases and J dropped 6; count of bases not matched to a gene: 5. The CDR3 is 14 amino acids. The CDR3 spells CASTRLAGGREQYF. The DNA for the CDR3 is TGTGCCAGCACCCGACTAGCGGGAGGGCGCGAGCAGTACTTC.

This clone has a single count. This specimen includes other DNA sequences encoding the same CDR3. The chain uses TRBV4-3 and TRBJ1-1; no firm D call. Germline lookup yields CDR1 LGHNA and CDR2 YSLEER. The ends were cut back, 0 bases at V and 1 base at J, with 3 bases in the middle. This CDR3 is built from 13 residues. The CDR3 region is CASSQDRNTEAFF. The CDR3 DNA follows: TGCGCCAGCAGCCAAGATAGGAACACTGAAGCTTTCTTT.

This clone was seen once. This chain connects TRBV4-3 to TRBJ1-3, with TRBD1 as a possible D gene (5 bases). Trimming stripped 0 bases from V and 0 bases from J, with 21 bases between. The CDR3 runs to 20 residues. The V gene's germline CDR1 is LGHNA and CDR2 YSLEER. This chain's CDR3 is CASSQDPWARDAFSGNTIYF. The CDR3 DNA reads TGCGCCAGCAGCCAAGATCCATGGGCCCGGGACGCCTTCTCTGGAAACACCATATATTTT.

The chain joins TRBV7-9 to TRBJ1-5; D unresolved. The CDR3 runs 12 residues. In germline, CDR1 is SEHNR, CDR2 FQNEAQ (reference sequence). V lost 3 bases and J lost 5, with 5 bases in between. As DNA, the CDR3 is TGTGCCAGCAGCTTTGGCGATCAGCCCCAGCATTTT. Its protein product is CASSFGDQPQHF. Variable domain in full (rest from reference TRBV7-9 and TRBJ1-5): DTGVSQNPRHKITKRGQNVTFRCDPISEHNRLYWYRQTLGQGPEFLTYFQNEAQLEKSRLLSDRFSAERPKGSFSTLEIQRTEQGDSAMYLCASSFGDQPQHFGDGTRLSIL.